The 19 T cell receptor beta chains listed next were all sequenced from one sample in a study of blood T cell repertoires in COVID-19. Libraries were prepared by immunoSEQ multiplex PCR; TCRdb keeps only in-frame clonotypes and omits some of them. Of hundreds of thousands of clones in the sample, just over 85% were seen once. The specimen sequenced was PBMCs or T cells enriched from blood (not recorded which). The receptors stem from a woman aged 45-65 years with acute COVID-19.

This sequence joins TRBV29-1 and TRBJ1-1, with TRBD1 matching 9 bases. The J segment lost 5 bases and the V segment lost 4 bases, leaving 5 bases of the junction unmatched. Germline CDR1 is SQVTM and CDR2 is ANQGSEA. The CDR3 is 13 amino acids. The CDR3 DNA follows: TGCAGCGTTGCTACAGGGGGCCGGACTGAAGCTTTCTTT. Its translation is CSVATGGRTEAFF.

This chain links TRBV7-6 with TRBJ2-2; 8 bases line up with TRBD1. Germline V gives CDR1 SGHVS, CDR2 FNYEAQ. The ends lost 5 bases at V and 5 bases at J; junction bases unmatched: 7. The CDR3 runs 15 residues. The CDR3: CASSARDRRTGELFF. CDR3 coding DNA: TGTGCCAGCAGCGCCCGGGACAGGCGTACCGGGGAGCTGTTTTTT.

This clone has more than one count but fewer than ten. This sample also contains other DNA sequences that code for the same CDR3. The V and J genes are TRBV27 and TRBJ2-7, with 10 nucleotides matching TRBD2. V lost 2 bases to trimming and J lost 2 bases; unmatched junction nucleotides: 3. Germline V gene sequence: CDR1 MNHEY, CDR2 SMNVEV (reference sequence). The CDR3 totals 15 residues. CDR3 DNA sequence: TGTGCCAGCAGTTTACGCAGCGGGAGGGCCTACGAGCAGTACTTC. Protein sequence: CASSLRSGRAYEQYF.

V usage is TRBV4-2 and J usage is TRBJ2-1, with D possibly TRBD1 on 6 matching bases. The germline gives CDR1 LGHNA, CDR2 YNFKEQ. V was clipped by 0 bases and J by 0 bases, with 15 bases between them. The CDR3 has 18 amino acids. The CDR3 is CASSQDKDSPSSYNEQFF. Written as DNA, the CDR3 is TGTGCCAGCAGCCAAGATAAGGACAGTCCAAGCTCCTACAATGAGCAGTTCTTC.

V usage is TRBV5-4 and J usage is TRBJ1-1; D gene uncertain. This CDR3 has 13 amino acids. The germline gives CDR1 SGHNT, CDR2 YYREEE (reference sequence). V was pared by 3 bases and J by 4 bases, with 10 bases between. CDR3 in amino acids: CASSYESGTEAFF. CDR3 DNA sequence: TGTGCCAGCAGCTATGAGTCCGGCACTGAAGCTTTCTTT.

The rearrangement uses TRBV3-1 (or the pseudogene TRBV3-2) and TRBJ2-3; D perhaps matches TRBD2 (7 bases). Germline V lookup: CDR1 LGHDT, CDR2 YNNKEL (reference sequence). Trimming took 6 bases from V and 0 from J, leaving 16 bases between them. The CDR3 runs to 16 residues. The CDR3 is CASRQGTTRSTDTQYF. CDR3 nucleotide sequence: TGTGCCAGCAGGCAGGGGACTACCAGGAGCACAGATACGCAGTATTTT.

The V and J genes are TRBV18 and TRBJ2-2; the D is unclear. CDR3 size: 16 residues. Germline assignment: CDR1 KGHSH and CDR2 LQKENI. Trimming cost V 3 bases and J 3 bases, with 14 bases left between them. The CDR3 DNA reads as TGTGCCAGCTCACCTCCGGGTCTCGTATACACCGGGGAGCTGTTTTTT. As protein: CASSPPGLVYTGELFF.

This chain connects TRBV11-2 to TRBJ2-3; possible D gene TRBD1, 6 bases. The germline V gene encodes CDR1 SGHAT and CDR2 FQNNGV. This CDR3 has 17 residues. The V end lost 5 bases, the J end lost 2 bases, and 20 bases lay between the germline ends. CDR3 in amino acids: CASSRLSMGADTDTQYF. CDR3 nucleotides: TGTGCCAGCAGCCGCCTCTCCATGGGGGCGGACACAGATACGCAGTATTTT.

A note on this clone: This sample also contains other DNA sequences that code for the same CDR3. CDR3 nucleotides: TGTGCCAGCAGCCTCACAGGGAGCAATCAGCCCCAGCATTTT. Encoded protein: CASSLTGSNQPQHF. The V call is TRBV27, the J call TRBJ1-5; D might be TRBD1 (6 bases). CDR1 and CDR2 (germline): MNHEY, SMNVEV (reference sequence). The CDR3 spans 14 residues. V was shortened by 6 bases and J by 1 base, with 10 bases between the two germline ends.

V usage is TRBV28 and J usage is TRBJ1-1; possible D gene TRBD1, 5 bases. CDR1 and CDR2 (germline): MDHEN, SYDVKM. V lost 2 bases and J 1 base, leaving 14 bases between the germline ends. The CDR3 has 16 amino acids. The CDR3 here is CASSLRPGLRNTEAFF. The CDR3 nucleotides are TGTGCCAGCAGTTTACGTCCGGGACTCCGGAACACTGAAGCTTTCTTT.

The chain combines TRBV10-1 with TRBJ2-6, with TRBD1 matching 7 bases. The junction had 23 bases not matched to a gene; V was cut back by 2 bases and J by 1 base. CDR3 length: 23 residues. Per the germline V gene, CDR1 is WNHNN and CDR2 is SYGVQD (reference sequence). This CDR3 is CASSEETGDSSGKGSSGANVLTF. The CDR3 region has the DNA TGCGCCAGCAGTGAGGAAACAGGGGATAGTTCCGGGAAGGGCTCGTCTGGGGCCAACGTCCTGACTTTC.

V is TRBV9 and J is TRBJ1-6; 10 bases align to TRBD1. The V segment lost 7 bases and the J segment 3 bases; nucleotides outside the gene matches: 13. This CDR3 comprises 18 residues. Germline V gene sequence: CDR1 SGDLS, CDR2 YYNGEE. CDR3 nucleotides: TGTGCCAGCGGCCCATGGGGGACAGGGGACCTCTATAATTCACCCCTCCACTTT. This codes for CASGPWGTGDLYNSPLHF.

The chain combines TRBV12-3 or TRBV12-4 with TRBJ2-3; 7 bases line up with TRBD2. V was pared by 6 bases and J by 6 bases, with 3 bases of the junction left unmatched. The CDR3 has 12 amino acids. The CDR3 sequence is CASSLGGDTQYF. The CDR3 DNA sequence: TGTGCCAGCAGCCTGGGGGGGGATACGCAGTATTTT.

The chain couples TRBV18 to TRBJ2-1; 7 bases line up with TRBD1. There are 13 residues in the CDR3. Germline CDR1 and CDR2: KGHSH and LQKENI. J was trimmed by 6 bases and V by 4 bases; bases with no gene match: 3. The CDR3 loop reads CASSQDRTNEQFF. CDR3 nucleotides: TGTGCCAGCTCACAGGACAGGACCAATGAGCAGTTCTTC.

This clone was found once. This chain uses TRBV5-1 with TRBJ1-2, with 7 nucleotides matching TRBD1. This CDR3 contains 13 residues. Germline values: CDR1 SGHRS, CDR2 YFSETQ. V trimming: 4 bases; J trimming: 8 bases; junction bases outside the gene matches: 8. The CDR3 region is CASSPDRVVGYTF. CDR3 in DNA: TGCGCCAGCAGCCCAGACAGGGTGGTAGGCTACACCTTC. Full variable domain (rest looked up from reference TRBV5-1 and TRBJ1-2): KAGVTQTPRYLIKTRGQQVTLSCSPISGHRSVSWYQQTPGQGLQFLFEYFSETQRNKGNFPGRFSGRQFSNSRSEMNVSTLELGDSALYLCASSPDRVVGYTFGSGTRLTVV.

This chain joins TRBV28 and TRBJ1-6, with D possibly being TRBD1 (6 bases). The CDR3 extends over 14 amino acids. Germline V CDR1 and CDR2: MDHEN, SYDVKM. V lost 7 bases, J lost 9 bases, and 16 bases lay in between. CDR3 region: CASKTQGIGSPLHF. CDR3 nucleotide sequence: TGTGCCAGCAAGACACAGGGAATCGGTTCACCCCTCCACTTT.

This sequence joins TRBV15 and TRBJ1-1; D is unresolved. Trimming left V 2 bases short and J 1 base short, with 23 bases between. Germline V gives CDR1 LNHNV, CDR2 YYDKDF (reference sequence). The CDR3 runs to 19 residues. This CDR3 reads CATSRLPYPQVSQNTEAFF. CDR3 DNA: TGTGCCACCAGCAGACTCCCTTACCCCCAGGTAAGCCAGAACACTGAAGCTTTCTTT.

V and J are TRBV3-1 (or the pseudogene TRBV3-2) and TRBJ1-1; D uncertain. Trimming pared 2 bases from V and 6 bases from J, leaving 4 bases between. The CDR3 sequence is 11 residues long. Germline-derived CDR1 and CDR2 are LGHDT and YNNKEL (reference sequence). CDR3 amino acids: CASSQTSEAFF. Here the CDR3 DNA reads TGTGCCAGCAGCCAAACTTCTGAAGCTTTCTTT.

The CDR3 sequence: CASSLLGTAYNSPLHF. The CDR3 DNA is TGTGCCAGCAGCCTGTTAGGGACAGCCTATAATTCACCCCTCCACTTT. The rearrangement links TRBV28 to TRBJ1-6; TRBD1 aligns across 7 bases. This CDR3 has 16 residues. The V and J ends lost 6 bases and 2 bases, in that order; junction bases with no gene match: 7. The germline CDR1 and CDR2 sequences are MDHEN and SYDVKM. Together with reference TRBV28 and TRBJ1-6, the CDR3 gives the full variable domain: DVKVTQSSRYLVKRTGEKVFLECVQDMDHENMFWYRQDPGLGLRLIYFSYDVKMKEKGDIPEGYSVSREKKERFSLILESASTNQTSMYLCASSLLGTAYNSPLHFGNGTRLTVT.